This T cell receptor (beta chain) was documented in a study of T cells in Graves' hyperthyroidism and ophthalmopathy. Study results and caveats: From stable hyperthyroidism, ophthalmopathy was separated by a 13 V-J model.

RNA transcripts gave rise to amplified TCR beta CDR3 regions. HTBI primers were used for first-round RT-PCR of the TCR CDR3. In TCRdb, the multiplex PCR reads were re-called with MiXCR into one record per CDR3 protein. The sample has 600,000 to 650,000 distinct CDR3 sequences; around 15% are singletons. Turning to this clonotype: The antigen remains unidentified.

This sequence originates from a woman under 40 with Graves' hyperthyroidism. The specimen sequenced was blood.

CDR3 in amino acids: CASSEYGDSPYEQYF. CDR3 nucleotide sequence: TGTGCCAGCAGTGAATACGGGGACAGCCCCTACGAGCAGTACTTC. The rearrangement links TRBV25-1 to TRBJ2-7; TRBD1 aligns across 7 bases. Trimming at V came to 0 bases and at J to 2 bases, leaving 4 bases not matched to a gene. This CDR3 comprises 15 residues. Looked up from germline, CDR1 is MGHDK and CDR2 is SYGVNS.